These 14 T cell receptor beta chains were all obtained from the same sample, sequenced in a study of CD8+ T cells in alopecia areata (dated by TCRdb to 2016 to 2019). Pooled mouse cutaneous lymph node cells were stained for CD4, CD8alpha, NKG2D, NKG2ACE and other markers and were then sorted on a BD Influx. Library generation was performed with the immunoSEQ multiplex PCR assay. To provide template for TCR sequencing, every sample had RNA extracted and reverse transcribed into cDNA. TCRdb provides this immuneACCESS table in a form limited to in-frame rearrangements. Some clones are lacking; in checked studies, under half of them reflect an unresolved V gene, and why the rest are absent is not known. The sample counts 200,000 to 300,000 clones, each observed more than once. The leading ten clones occupy more than 0.95% of the sample. Sequencing input: CD4+ T cells sorted from a lymph node. Receptor source: a C3H/HeJ mouse with alopecia areata. Members of this strain share the MHC haplotype H2-k.

This clone was seen only a few times. Germline and genes here are mouse. Read coverage stops 4 residues before the CDR3 terminus; the germline J gene supplies the remainder. Other DNA sequences in the same sample also yield this CDR3. The chain is built from TRBV19 and TRBJ2-7; maybe TRBD2 (6 bases). With 5 bases removed from V and 2 bases from J, the gap between germline ends came to 11 bases. Germline CDR1 and CDR2: FNHDT and SITEND (reference sequence). The length of the CDR3 is 13 residues. The DNA read from the CDR3 is TGTGCCAGCAGACCAGGGACTCCCTAT. Amino acids: CASRPGTPY. The whole CDR3 sequence is CASRPGTPYEQYF. The whole variable domain, remainder taken from reference TRBV19 and TRBJ2-7, is GGIITQTPKFLIGQEGQKLTLKCQQNFNHDTMYWYRQDSGKGLRLIYYSITENDLQKGDLSEGYDASREKKSSFSLTVTSAQKNEMAVFLCASRPGTPYEQYFGPGTRLTVL.

This clone came up a few times. Gene and germline names: mouse. The read is 4 residues too short to cover the CDR3 end, so that end is filled in from the germline J gene. The chain employs TRBV13-1 and TRBJ2-2, with 7 bases matching TRBD2. V lost 0 bases to trimming and J lost 1 base; unmatched junction nucleotides: 3. Germline CDR1 reads NSHNY; CDR2 reads SYGAGN. The CDR3 has 16 residues. The chain's CDR3 is CASSDARTGNTGQLYF. The CDR3 bases that were read are TGTGCCAGCAGTGATGCCCGGACTGGAAACACCGGG.

Note on this clone: The genes and germline here are from mouse. The read terminates 4 residues before the CDR3 end, so the remaining end is supplied by the germline J gene. The sample contains more than one DNA sequence encoding this CDR3. The V and J genes are TRBV13-3 and TRBJ2-2; TRBD2 matches 8 bases. Losses at the gene ends were 3 bases for V and 0 bases for J; bases not matched to a gene: 1. CDR3 length: 15 amino acids. Germline assignment: CDR1 NNHDY and CDR2 SYVADS. The CDR3 DNA, read in part, is TGTGCCAGCAGTGTGACTGGGGCAAACACCGGG. Translating it yields CASSVTGANTG. In full, the CDR3 is CASSVTGANTGQLYF.

This clone was detected a few times. The genes and germline here are from mouse. The read terminates 4 residues ahead of where the CDR3 ends, so the germline J gene completes it. The V call is TRBV13-3, the J call TRBJ2-1; TRBD1 matches at 9 bases. Germline assignment: CDR1 NNHDY and CDR2 SYVADS. This CDR3 contains 14 residues. The covered CDR3 bases are TGTGCCAGCAGTGAGACAGGGGGTGAACCT. Protein product: CASSETGGEP. The entire CDR3 sequence reads CASSETGGEPEQFF.

Turning to this clone: Gene names are mouse gene names. The read comes to an end 4 residues before the CDR3 does, leaving the germline J gene to fill in the end. The chain recombines TRBV13-1 with TRBJ2-7; TRBD2 aligns across 12 bases. The CDR3 is 16 amino acids. Unmatched junction bases numbered 3, after V lost 2 bases and J lost 0 bases. Germline V gene sequence: CDR1 NSHNY, CDR2 SYGAGN. The CDR3 spells CASSEGLGGHSYEQYF. The CDR3 DNA, read in part, is TGTGCCAGCAGTGAGGGACTGGGGGGACACTCCTAT.

This clone was detected ten times or more. Gene names are mouse gene names. With the read ending 4 residues before the CDR3 end, the germline J gene is used to fill in that end. The chain combines TRBV17 with TRBJ1-2, with no clear D. Germline V gene sequence: CDR1 MNHDT, CDR2 YYDKIL. CDR3 length equals 13 residues. The ends were cut back, 3 bases at V and 2 bases at J, with 7 bases in the middle. The CDR3 DNA, read in part, is TGTGCTAGCAGTAGTAACAATAACTCC. Encoded protein: CASSSNNNS. The full CDR3 sequence reads CASSSNNNSDYTF. Supplemented by reference TRBV17 and TRBJ1-2, the full variable domain reads DTTVKQNPRYKLARVGKPVNLICSQTMNHDTMYWYQKKPNQAPKLLLFYYDKILNREADTFEKFQSSRPNNSFCSLYIGSAGLEYSAMYLCASSSNNNSDYTFGSGTRLLVI.

Comments on this clone: The germline and genes are mouse ones. This CDR3 reads CASSLLGGGDTGQLYF. The sequenced CDR3 bases are TGTGCCAGCAGTTTACTGGGGGGGGGCGACACCGGG. The chain is built from TRBV24 and TRBJ2-2, with TRBD2 identical over 10 bases. The read comes to an end 4 residues before the CDR3 does, leaving the germline J gene to fill in the end. Germline trimming cut 5 bases from V and 3 bases from J; bases unmatched to any gene: 6. This CDR3 has 16 amino acids. Germline loops: CDR1 KGHTA, CDR2 FRNEEI.

About this clone itself: Genes and germline are mouse. The CDR3 goes on 4 residues after the read ends, and that part is filled in from the germline J gene. The V gene is TRBV1, the J gene TRBJ1-2; D call uncertain. The germline V gene has CDR1 NSQYPW and CDR2 LRSPGD (reference sequence). Trimming stripped 0 bases from V and 0 bases from J, with 8 bases between. There are 15 residues in the CDR3. The CDR3 is CTCSAETHTNSDYTF. The CDR3 DNA, read in part, is TGCACCTGCAGTGCAGAGACACATACAAACTCC.

Points on this clone: Germline and genes: mouse. The read terminates 4 residues before the CDR3 end, so the remaining end is supplied by the germline J gene. This same CDR3 is encoded by further DNA sequences in the sample. The genes are TRBV13-3 and TRBJ2-2; 7 bases are a match to TRBD2. This CDR3 is 14 amino acids long. The ends lost 4 bases at V and 2 bases at J; junction bases unmatched: 2. Germline CDR1 is NNHDY and CDR2 is SYVADS. The chain's CDR3 is CASSLTGNTGQLYF. CDR3 DNA (partial): TGTGCCAGCAGTCTGACTGGGAACACCGGG.

This clone came up a few times. These gene names are mouse names. The CDR3 end is not reached by the read, which stops 4 residues before it; the germline J gene fills it in. The chain combines TRBV13-1 with TRBJ2-5; D is possibly TRBD1 (6 bases). Germline lookup yields CDR1 NSHNY and CDR2 SYGAGN. The CDR3 has 15 amino acids. Trimming removed 0 bases from V and 3 bases from J, with 11 bases in between. Incomplete CDR3 DNA: TGTGCCAGCAGTGATGCACAGGACAGACAAGAC. Encoded protein: CASSDAQDRQD. The complete CDR3 reads CASSDAQDRQDTQYF.

Details on this clone: Gene names are mouse gene names. The read terminates 4 residues ahead of where the CDR3 ends, so the germline J gene completes it. The chain uses TRBV13-3 and TRBJ2-3; 7 bases fit TRBD1. The germline V gene encodes CDR1 NNHDY and CDR2 SYVADS. The junction had 10 bases not matched to a gene; V was cut back by 5 bases and J by 4 bases. This CDR3 is 15 amino acids long. CDR3 sequence reads: CASSRDREGTETLYF. CDR3 DNA, as far as it was read: TGTGCCAGCAGCAGAGACAGGGAAGGGACAGAA.

In this sample, this clone turned up a few times. Gene names and germline match the mouse. The CDR3 end lies 4 residues beyond the end of the read and is filled in from the germline J gene. The V gene is TRBV1, the J gene TRBJ2-5; a possible D gene is TRBD1 (6 bases). The CDR3 is 14 residues long. Germline V gene data show CDR1 as NSQYPW and CDR2 as LRSPGD (reference sequence). The CDR3 sequence: CTCSPQGGEDTQYF. CDR3 bases read: TGCACCTGCAGTCCACAGGGAGGGGAAGAC.

Points on this clone: The listed genes are named as in mouse. The read falls 4 residues short of the CDR3 end, and the missing part is taken from the germline J gene. This specimen includes other DNA sequences encoding the same CDR3. This rearrangement joins TRBV1 to TRBJ1-2; D unclear. This CDR3 region has 13 residues. The V gene lost 3 bases and the J gene lost 1 base, with 6 bases spanning the gap. Per the germline V gene, CDR1 is NSQYPW and CDR2 is LRSPGD (reference sequence). The sequenced CDR3 bases are TGCACCTGCAGTGCCGCAGGAAACTCC. This encodes CTCSAAGNS. The whole CDR3 protein is CTCSAAGNSDYTF.

This clone has only a few counts. Gene names denote mouse genes. The CDR3 end is not reached by the read, which stops 4 residues before it; the germline J gene fills it in. The chain links TRBV19 to TRBJ2-7; TRBD1 aligns across 11 bases. This CDR3 comprises 15 residues. Germline CDR1 is FNHDT and CDR2 is SITEND (reference sequence). The part of the CDR3 DNA that was read is TGTGCCAGCAGTATGGGGACAGGGGGAAGGGAT. Its translation is CASSMGTGGRD. The entire CDR3 protein is CASSMGTGGRDEQYF.